This T cell receptor beta chain was captured in a study of cytomegalovirus exposure and HLA in healthy donors. The CDR3 has 13 residues. In germline, CDR1 is MNHNS, CDR2 SASEGT. The ends lost 4 bases at V and 6 bases at J; junction bases unmatched: 1. Regarding this clone: Its target is unknown.

Findings and limits, study-wide: There were reportedly fewer N-insertions in an Asian-associated ancestry cluster than the roughly 680-donor mean, in a later analysis. Within an earlier analysis, most TCR beta V segments proved productive either about 87% or about 30% of the time. The authors assumed roughly uniform sequencing depth across donors for presence/absence analyses.

The PCR made use of 60 Vbeta and 13 Jbeta primers. Measured with immunoSEQ multiplex PCR; TCRdb has only the in-frame clones, and not every one. The table has 300,000 or so clones, approximately 84% seen once. Material for sequencing was PBMCs. J is TRBJ1-1 and V is TRBV6-1; 11 bases align to TRBD1. The TCR was taken from a woman in her thirties or forties in good health and CMV-seropositive. CDR3 amino acids: CASSAGQGAEAFF. In DNA, the CDR3 is TGTGCCAGCAGTGCGGGACAGGGGGCTGAAGCTTTCTTT.